This TCR beta chain was profiled in a study of blood T cell repertoires in COVID-19. Looking at the study overall: Acute and convalescent COVID-19 samples came from the United States, Italy and Spain. Sources were T cells, B-cell-depleted T cells, or PBMCs; the material itself was cDNA or gDNA.

Trimming took 4 bases from V and 5 from J, leaving 11 bases between them. The CDR3 contains 13 residues. Germline V CDR1 and CDR2: MGHRA, YSYEKL. Original methodology: Nucleated cell counts were estimated from reference gene primer amplification. The protocol was immunoSEQ multiplex PCR, while the TCRdb copy is restricted to in-frame clones and leaves out a portion. The V and J calls and clone size were taken over from that table, and D and trimming were inferred from the DNA. Found here are about half a million clones, 70% to 90% of them singletons; the top ten hold 3% to 3.5%. This chain connects TRBV4-1 to TRBJ2-5, with unresolved D. The TCR comes from a human donor in a cohort sampled during active COVID-19. The sequenced sample consisted of peripheral blood. The chain's CDR3 is CASSPRLGETQYF. Here the CDR3 DNA reads TGCGCCAGCAGCCCTCGTCTCGGGGAGACCCAGTACTTC.